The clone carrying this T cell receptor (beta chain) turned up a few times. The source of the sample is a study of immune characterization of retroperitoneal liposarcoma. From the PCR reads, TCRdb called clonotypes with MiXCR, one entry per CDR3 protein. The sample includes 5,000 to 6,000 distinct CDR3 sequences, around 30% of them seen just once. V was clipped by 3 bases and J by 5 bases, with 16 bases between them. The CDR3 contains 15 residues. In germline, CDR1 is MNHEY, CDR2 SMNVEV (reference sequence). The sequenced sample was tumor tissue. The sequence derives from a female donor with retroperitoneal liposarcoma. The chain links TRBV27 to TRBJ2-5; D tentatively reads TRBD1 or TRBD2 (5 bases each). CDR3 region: CASSFSSGRDETQYF. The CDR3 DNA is TGTGCCAGCAGTTTTAGTTCTGGCAGGGACGAGACCCAGTACTTC.